The rows below give T cell receptor beta chains drawn from one sample of a study of cytomegalovirus exposure and HLA in healthy donors. Libraries were prepared by immunoSEQ multiplex PCR; TCRdb keeps only in-frame clonotypes and omits some of them. This table has about 140,000 clones, 70% to 90% appearing once. The sample comprised PBMCs. The source of these receptors is a man in his forties or fifties in good health and CMV-seronegative. Both conserved end residues are part of each CDR3. The D gene is left open where the match is weak. Clone size is given for some rows only: seen once, a few or many times, or a class if the clone is expanded.

TRBJ2-1	.	TRBV12-2	.	TGTGCAAGTCGTCCTTTAGCGGGGACCAAAAACAATGAGCAGTTCTTC	CASRPLAGTKNNEQFF
TRBJ1-2	.	TRBV4-3	.	TGCGCCAGCAGCCAAGTGAATAAACCCAGTGCCAGAAATAACTATGGCTACACCTTC	CASSQVNKPSARNNYGYTF
TRBJ1-1	.	TRBV19	.	TGTGCCAGTAGTATAGAGGCGGCCAGGGGTTTAGCTGAAGCTTTCTTT	CASSIEAARGLAEAFF
TRBJ2-4	TRBD2	TRBV19	.	TGTGCCAGTAGGGCGGGGGGGAGTGGCAAAAACATTCAGTACTTC	CASRAGGSGKNIQYF
TRBJ2-5	TRBD2	TRBV10-3	.	TGTGCCATCAGTGAGGGAACAGCGGGGGGCTTGCGAGAGACCCAGTACTTC	CAISEGTAGGLRETQYF
TRBJ1-5	.	TRBV7-2	.	TGTGCCAGCAGCTTAGGAGGGGAGGGTAATCAGCCCCAGCATTTT	CASSLGGEGNQPQHF
TRBJ2-1	TRBD2	TRBV11-2	few	TGTGCCAGCAGCTCACCGGGACTAGCGGTTTACAATGAGCAGTTCTTC	CASSSPGLAVYNEQFF
TRBJ1-2	.	TRBV14	.	TGTGCCAGCAGCCAGCACGACAGTATCTATGGCTACACCTTC	CASSQHDSIYGYTF
TRBJ2-1	TRBD2	TRBV5-1	.	TGCGCCAGTAAAGCGCGGGAGCGGGGGGTCTCCTACAATGAGCAGTTCTTC	CASKARERGVSYNEQFF
TRBJ2-7	.	TRBV4-3	.	TGCGCCAGCAGCCAAGATATCCAGCGGCCCTACGAGCAGTACTTC	CASSQDIQRPYEQYF
TRBJ2-7	.	TRBV21-1	.	TGTGCCAGCAGCGTGCGACAAGGGGATAACTACGAGCAGTACTTC	CASSVRQGDNYEQYF